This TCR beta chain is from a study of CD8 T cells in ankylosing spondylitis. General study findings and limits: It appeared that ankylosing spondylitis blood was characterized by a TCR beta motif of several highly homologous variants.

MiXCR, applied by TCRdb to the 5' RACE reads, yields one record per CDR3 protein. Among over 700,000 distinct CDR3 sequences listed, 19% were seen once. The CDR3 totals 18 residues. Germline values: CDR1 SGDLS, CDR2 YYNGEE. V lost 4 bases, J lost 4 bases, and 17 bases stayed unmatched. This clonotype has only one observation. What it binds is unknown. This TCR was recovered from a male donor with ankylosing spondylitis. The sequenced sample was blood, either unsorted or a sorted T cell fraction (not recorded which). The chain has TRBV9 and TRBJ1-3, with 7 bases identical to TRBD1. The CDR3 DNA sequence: TGTGCCAGCAGCACCCAACAAGGGGGCCCGCCGACAGGAAACACCATATATTTT. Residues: CASSTQQGGPPTGNTIYF.